Each of the 28 T cell receptor beta chains below was sequenced from the same sample in a study of T-cell memory formation after mild COVID-19. MiXCR, run by TCRdb on the 5' RACE reads, gives a single entry per CDR3 protein. The repertoire holds under 35,000 distinct CDR3 sequences, with more than 15% as singletons. Sequencing used PBMCs or a T cell subset sorted from them (not recorded which). These receptors all stem from an adult who had mild COVID-19 (a few samples of this study predate the infection). Cell type and time point are not known.

In its sample, this clonotype was seen many times. This chain links TRBV5-6 with TRBJ2-1, with 7 bases fitting TRBD1. After removal of 4 bases from V and 6 bases from J, the junction contained 13 bases not matched to a gene. This CDR3 contains 16 residues. The V gene's germline CDR1 is SGHDT and CDR2 YYEEEE. CDR3 protein: CASSLLQGKRVNEQFF. The CDR3 nucleotides read TGTGCCAGCAGCCTACTACAGGGGAAACGGGTCAATGAGCAGTTCTTC.

This clonotype was counted a few times. The chain uses TRBV5-1 and TRBJ1-1; D might be TRBD1 (6 bases). The length of the CDR3 is 16 residues. Germline-derived CDR1 and CDR2 are SGHRS and YFSETQ. The V end lost 0 bases, the J end lost 1 base, and 13 bases lay between the germline ends. CDR3 residues: CASSLASGAGNTEAFF. CDR3 in DNA: TGCGCCAGCAGCTTGGCTTCGGGGGCAGGGAACACTGAAGCTTTCTTT.

This clonotype was found many times. The V and J genes are TRBV7-2 and TRBJ2-1; TRBD2 matches at 10 bases. This CDR3 has 15 residues. Germline V gene data show CDR1 as SGHTA and CDR2 as FQGNSA. Trimming cost V 5 bases and J 8 bases; bases outside gene matches: 9. The CDR3 DNA reads TGTGCCAGCAGCCCAAAGCGGGAGGGCATCCATGAGCAGTTCTTC. As protein: CASSPKREGIHEQFF.

CDR3 region: CASSQVGGTSGTGRRQYF. In DNA, the CDR3 is TGTGCCAGCAGCCAAGTGGGAGGGACTAGCGGGACCGGCCGGCGGCAGTACTTC. The rearrangement links TRBV3-1 to TRBJ2-7; 13 positions agree with TRBD2. This CDR3 has 18 amino acids. V gave up 1 base and J gave up 9 bases; unmatched junction bases: 15. The germline V gene encodes CDR1 LGHDT and CDR2 YNNKEL (reference sequence).

This clonotype was counted between two and nine times. The gene calls are TRBV4-1 and TRBJ1-2; D gene uncertain. CDR1 is MGHRA, CDR2 YSYEKL, per germline. The V and J ends lost 1 base and 0 bases respectively, with 6 bases between them. The CDR3 has 14 residues. In DNA form, the CDR3 reads TGCGCCAGCAGCCAAGCGGCAGCTAACTATGGCTACACCTTC. Encoded protein: CASSQAAANYGYTF.

This clonotype was counted at least ten times. The chain joins TRBV4-2 to TRBJ2-7; tentatively, D is TRBD1 (6 bases). Germline CDR1 LGHNA, CDR2 YNFKEQ. This CDR3 comprises 14 residues. Trimming pared 1 base from V and 2 bases from J, leaving 9 bases between. In DNA, the CDR3 is TGTGCCAGCAGCCAAGGGACAGCCCCCTACGAGCAGTACTTC. This codes for CASSQGTAPYEQYF.

This clonotype has at least ten counts. This chain uses TRBV7-9 with TRBJ2-5; D unclear. Deletions cut 3 bases from V and 3 bases from J, with 14 bases between. This CDR3 spans 15 amino acids. Germline V gene sequence: CDR1 SEHNR, CDR2 FQNEAQ (reference sequence). CDR3 nucleotide sequence: TGTGCCAGCAGCTTGGGCAGCCTCCATGAAGAGACCCAGTACTTC. Translated: CASSLGSLHEETQYF.

This clonotype was seen at least ten times. The rearrangement uses TRBV27 and TRBJ2-3, with D uncertain. The length of the CDR3 is 14 residues. Trimming removed 5 bases at V and 1 base at J, with 10 bases between. Germline CDR1 MNHEY, CDR2 SMNVEV (reference sequence). CDR3 nucleotide sequence: TGTGCCAGCAGTCCCCACCTGGGCACAGATACGCAGTATTTT. Encoded protein: CASSPHLGTDTQYF.

This chain joins TRBV19 and TRBJ2-7; 7 nucleotides match TRBD2. V trimming: 7 bases; J trimming: 2 bases; junction bases outside the gene matches: 8. The CDR3 has 14 amino acids. Germline CDR1 LNHDA, CDR2 SQIVND (reference sequence). The CDR3: CASNGRERPYEQYF. DNA of the CDR3: TGTGCCAGTAATGGGCGGGAGCGACCCTACGAGCAGTACTTC.

This clonotype has a count of ten or more. The genes are TRBV23-1 and TRBJ1-1, with 7 bases fitting TRBD1. TRBV23-1 falls under the ORF class, with uncertain function. V was pared by 4 bases and J by 2 bases, with 4 bases of the junction left unmatched. The CDR3 runs to 14 residues. CDR3 sequence: CASSPRQGNTEAFF. The CDR3 coding sequence is TGCGCCAGCAGTCCGCGACAGGGAAACACTGAAGCTTTCTTT.

This clonotype was counted many times. The rearrangement links TRBV20-1 to TRBJ2-1, with D maybe TRBD1 (5 bases). There are 14 residues in the CDR3. V lost 2 bases to trimming and J lost 8 bases, with 16 bases between them. CDR1 is DFQATT and CDR2 is SNEGSKA in the germline V gene (reference sequence). The chain's CDR3 is CSARPITGTHEQFF. CDR3 sequence (DNA): TGCAGTGCTAGACCAATTACAGGTACACATGAGCAGTTCTTC.

This clonotype is medium-sized (0.01 to 0.1%) within its sample. The chain couples TRBV12-3 or TRBV12-4 to TRBJ1-1; possible D gene TRBD1, 5 bases. The CDR3 runs to 14 residues. Trimming took off 6 bases at V and 1 base at J, with 12 bases between the two ends. CDR3 nucleotides: TGTGCCAGCAGCCCACAGGAAGGGAACACTGAAGCTTTCTTT. Translation gives CASSPQEGNTEAFF.

This clonotype was counted at least ten times. V and J are TRBV20-1 and TRBJ1-3; D is perhaps TRBD1 (6 bases). CDR3 size: 17 residues. Trimming shortened V by 5 bases and J by 0 bases, and 20 bases separated the two germline ends. Germline assignment: CDR1 DFQATT and CDR2 SNEGSKA (reference sequence). The CDR3: CSAGRGRDPSSGNTIYF. The CDR3 DNA follows: TGCAGTGCTGGTAGGGGGAGGGACCCAAGCTCTGGAAACACCATATATTTT.

This clonotype was recorded at least ten times. This rearrangement joins TRBV2 to TRBJ2-6; D might be TRBD1 (5 bases). CDR3 length: 15 residues. CDR1 SNHLY and CDR2 FYNNEI come from the germline V gene. The V end lost 6 bases, the J end lost 1 base, and 10 bases lay between the germline ends. This chain's CDR3 is CASSPRVSGANVLTF. CDR3 bases: TGTGCCAGCAGCCCCAGGGTTTCTGGGGCCAACGTCCTGACTTTC.

This chain joins TRBV9 and TRBJ2-7, with D maybe TRBD2 (7 bases). Per the germline V gene, CDR1 is SGDLS and CDR2 is YYNGEE. Deletions cut 0 bases from V and 2 bases from J, with 15 bases between. The CDR3 spans 16 residues. The CDR3 nucleotides read TGTGCCAGCAGCGTAGCTACGGGCGGGGGCCCCTACGAGCAGTACTTC. Translating gives CASSVATGGGPYEQYF.

This clonotype was counted at least ten times. The chain carries TRBV6-6 and TRBJ2-3; either TRBD1 or TRBD2 may supply D (7 bases each). The CDR3 is 16 amino acids. CDR1 is MNHNY, CDR2 SVGAGI, per germline (reference sequence). V was clipped by 2 bases and J by 2 bases, with 14 bases between them. The chain's CDR3 is CASSYPQGGDTDTQYF. The CDR3 bases are TGTGCCAGCAGTTACCCCCAGGGGGGGGACACAGATACGCAGTATTTT.

In this sample, this clonotype turned up many times. The chain couples TRBV7-8 to TRBJ1-1; tentative D call: TRBD1 (6 bases). Per the germline V gene, CDR1 is SGHVS and CDR2 is FQNEAQ. The CDR3 is 15 residues long. V was trimmed by 6 bases and J by 0 bases, leaving 14 bases between them. The DNA of the CDR3 is TGTGCCAGCAGTTCCAGAGCAGGGGTGAACACTGAAGCTTTCTTT. It yields the protein CASSSRAGVNTEAFF.

In its sample, this clonotype was seen many times. This rearrangement joins TRBV6-1 to TRBJ1-5; no firm D call. The CDR3 has 14 residues. Per germline, CDR1 MNHNS and CDR2 SASEGT. V was clipped by 6 bases and J by 1 base, with 10 bases between them. The CDR3 coding sequence is TGTGCCAGCAGCAAGACTGGGAGCAATCAGCCCCAGCATTTT. Translating it yields CASSKTGSNQPQHF.

In this sample, this clonotype turned up many times. The rearrangement uses TRBV5-1 and TRBJ1-1; a weak D match, TRBD1 (5 bases). Trimming took off 0 bases at V and 6 bases at J, with 12 bases between the two ends. Looked up from germline, CDR1 is SGHRS and CDR2 is YFSETQ. This CDR3 spans 14 amino acids. DNA for the CDR3: TGCGCCAGCAGCTTGGACCCGGGACGGCCTGAAGCTTTCTTT. Its translation: CASSLDPGRPEAFF.

The table lists this clonotype with many counts. The chain couples TRBV7-8 to TRBJ2-3; D is unclear. The CDR3 runs 13 residues. CDR1 SGHVS and CDR2 FQNEAQ come from the germline V gene. Trimming removed 5 bases at V and 6 bases at J, with 12 bases between. In DNA form, the CDR3 reads TGTGCCAGCAGCCTCCCGTCGTTGGATACGCAGTATTTT. This sequence encodes CASSLPSLDTQYF.

This clonotype was seen once. The chain joins TRBV12-3 or TRBV12-4 to TRBJ1-1; weak D call: TRBD1 (5 bases). CDR3 length: 12 residues. Between the trimmed V and J ends, which lost 4 bases and 7 bases, there was a span of 10 bases. The CDR3 is CASSSRRGEAFF. CDR3 coding DNA: TGTGCCAGCAGTTCTCGGAGGGGTGAAGCTTTCTTT.

For the CDR3, the DNA is TGTGCCACCAGCAGAGAAGACAGGGGGATCTATGGCTACACCTTC. Translating gives CATSREDRGIYGYTF. The chain carries TRBV15 and TRBJ1-2; TRBD1 agrees at 9 bases. With 0 bases clipped from V and 4 bases from J, the junction kept 3 bases outside the gene matches. This CDR3 contains 15 residues. Germline CDR1 reads LNHNV; CDR2 reads YYDKDF (reference sequence).

This clonotype was recorded at least ten times. V gene TRBV20-1 combines with J gene TRBJ2-6; 14 bases line up with TRBD2. Looked up from germline, CDR1 is DFQATT and CDR2 is SNEGSKA (reference sequence). J was trimmed by 0 bases and V by 5 bases; bases with no gene match: 9. CDR3 size: 19 residues. CDR3: CSASQGLAGARSGANVLTF. The CDR3 DNA reads as TGCAGTGCTTCGCAGGGACTAGCGGGGGCCCGCTCTGGGGCCAACGTCCTGACTTTC.

This clonotype was counted only a few times. CDR3 sequence: CATSRVRAGRGLYEQYF. CDR3 nucleotide sequence: TGTGCCACCAGCAGAGTGCGAGCGGGAAGGGGCCTCTACGAGCAGTACTTC. This chain joins TRBV15 and TRBJ2-7; TRBD2 aligns across 7 bases. The CDR3 is made up of 17 amino acids. J gave up 3 bases and V 1 base, and 12 bases lay outside the gene matches. Per germline, CDR1 LNHNV and CDR2 YYDKDF (reference sequence).

The chain employs TRBV24-1 and TRBJ2-7; D gene ambiguous. Germline CDR1 and CDR2: KGHDR and SFDVKD. V was clipped by 6 bases and J by 3 bases, with 8 bases between them. This CDR3 region has 12 residues. CDR3 sequence: CATSHPGYEQYF. DNA for the CDR3: TGTGCCACCAGTCATCCGGGCTACGAGCAGTACTTC.

This clonotype was picked up many times. CDR3 sequence (DNA): TGTGCCAGCAGCTTGGAAGACTTCCGTGAGCAGTTCTTC. Amino acids: CASSLEDFREQFF. The chain employs TRBV5-5 and TRBJ2-1; D is unresolved. This CDR3 has 13 amino acids. Germline CDR1 and CDR2: SGHKS and YYEKEE (reference sequence). V was shortened by 0 bases and J by 9 bases, with 10 bases between the two germline ends.

This clonotype was recorded at least ten times. This rearrangement joins TRBV5-1 to TRBJ2-2; tentatively, D is TRBD1 (5 bases). The CDR3 has 15 amino acids. Trimming stripped 0 bases from V and 1 base from J, with 7 bases between. From germline, CDR1 is SGHRS and CDR2 YFSETQ. Here the CDR3 reads CASSLGTLNTGELFF. Written as DNA, the CDR3 is TGCGCCAGCAGCTTGGGGACACTGAACACCGGGGAGCTGTTTTTT.

The chain has TRBV10-3 and TRBJ2-2; D is undetermined. This CDR3 is built from 14 residues. Between the trimmed V and J ends, which lost 4 bases and 1 base, there was a span of 7 bases. CDR1 is ENHRY, CDR2 SYGVKD, per germline. The CDR3 loop reads CAISGTGNTGELFF. DNA of the CDR3: TGTGCCATCAGTGGGACGGGGAACACCGGGGAGCTGTTTTTT.